This T cell receptor (beta chain) came from a study of shared clonotypes between healthy human individuals. Regarding the study as a whole: Memory subsets had estimated richness that was generally smaller than that of naive subsets.

CD45RA-negative memory and CD45RA+ naive subsets were split from the CD4+ cells. Using approximately 200 ng DNA, roughly 33,000 T cell genomes, the sorted-subset replicate PCRs were run. Produced via immunoSEQ multiplex PCR; TCRdb's table is partial and in-frame only. The sample lists about 1.5 million clones, 96% occurring once. As regards this clone: Antigen specificity is unknown.

Germline loops: CDR1 MDHEN, CDR2 SYDVKM. V trimming: 2 bases; J trimming: 2 bases; junction bases outside the gene matches: 5. The CDR3 is made up of 15 amino acids. This rearrangement joins TRBV28 to TRBJ1-1; 7 nucleotides align to TRBD1. The sequenced sample was naive CD4+ T cells sorted from blood. Regarding subset: CD45RA+ positively selected. The receptor comes from a man in his thirties or forties in good health. In nucleotides, the CDR3 is TGTGCCAGCAGTTTAGGTTGGGACAGAAACACTGAAGCTTTCTTT. Protein: CASSLGWDRNTEAFF. Looking up the rest from reference TRBV28 and TRBJ1-1 gives the full variable domain: DVKVTQSSRYLVKRTGEKVFLECVQDMDHENMFWYRQDPGLGLRLIYFSYDVKMKEKGDIPEGYSVSREKKERFSLILESASTNQTSMYLCASSLGWDRNTEAFFGQGTRLTVV.